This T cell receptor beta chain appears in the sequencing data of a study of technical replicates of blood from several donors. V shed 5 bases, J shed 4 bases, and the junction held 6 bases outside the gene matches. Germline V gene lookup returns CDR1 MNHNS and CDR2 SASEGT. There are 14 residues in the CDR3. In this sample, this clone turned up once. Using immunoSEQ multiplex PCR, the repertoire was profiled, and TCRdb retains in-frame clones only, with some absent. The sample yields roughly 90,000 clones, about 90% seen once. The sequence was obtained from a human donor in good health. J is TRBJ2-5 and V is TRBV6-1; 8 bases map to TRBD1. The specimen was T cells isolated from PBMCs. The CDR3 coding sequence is TGTGCCAGCAGTTCCGGACAGGGAGGAGAGACCCAGTACTTC. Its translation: CASSSGQGGETQYF.